This TCR beta chain was identified during a study of blood T cell repertoires in COVID-19. V was pared by 5 bases and J by 3 bases, with 11 bases between. The length of the CDR3 is 14 residues. Germline lookup yields CDR1 SGHTA and CDR2 FQGNSA. Produced via immunoSEQ multiplex PCR; TCRdb's table is partial and in-frame only. This sample yields approximately 38,000 clones, of which 88% are seen a single time; around 4.9% belongs to the top ten. Sequencing was carried out using peripheral blood. This TCR was recovered from a woman between 65 and 79 years old with active COVID-19. The chain links TRBV7-2 to TRBJ1-3, with D possibly TRBD1 on 5 matching bases. The CDR3 DNA sequence: TGTGCCAGCAGCCCGACAGTGTTTGGAAACACCATATATTTT. It specifies CASSPTVFGNTIYF.